This T cell receptor beta chain comes out of a study of shared clonotypes between healthy human individuals. Together with CD45RO+ cells, CCR7-negative CD45RA+ TemRA cells were included in CD8 memory. V was pared by 0 bases and J by 3 bases, with 6 bases between. This CDR3 is 14 amino acids long. Sequenced by immunoSEQ multiplex PCR; TCRdb stores in-frame clones only, minus some. This table holds 400,000 or so clones, roughly 96% found once. The source material was memory CD8+ T cells sorted from blood. Subset given: CD45RO+ cells pooled with CCR7-negative TemRA cells. The V and J genes are TRBV23-1 and TRBJ2-1, with D tentatively TRBD1 (6 bases). TRBV23-1 is annotated as an ORF whose role is uncertain. The TCR was taken from a man between 25 and 39 years old in good health. CDR3 in DNA: TGCGCCAGCAGTCAATCACAGGGCTACAATGAGCAGTTCTTC. Translation: CASSQSQGYNEQFF.